This TCR beta chain comes out of a study of blood T cell repertoires in COVID-19. At the level of the study: Acute-phase and convalescent COVID-19 samples originated in the United States, Italy and Spain. From T cells, B-cell-depleted T cells, or PBMCs came the material, which was cDNA or gDNA.

Looked up from germline, CDR1 is MNHEY and CDR2 is SMNVEV (reference sequence). V was clipped by 8 bases and J by 0 bases; unmatched bases: 8. CDR3 length: 15 residues. Authors' processing steps: Cell counts per sample came from amplifying reference gene primers. Assay: immunoSEQ multiplex PCR; the TCRdb copy retains only in-frame clones and omits some. V and J calls and clone size are those listed in that table; D and trimming were worked out from the DNA. In the table there are fewer than 85,000 clones, around 67% of which are singletons. This clone showed up many times. The sample taken for sequencing was peripheral blood. V gene TRBV27 combines with J gene TRBJ2-3; 7 bases line up with TRBD1. The clonotype was recovered from a man aged 55 to 70 with acute or convalescent COVID-19. CDR3 coding DNA: TGTGCCAGCCGAGGGGGCAGGGGCAGCACAGATACGCAGTATTTT. Translated, it gives CASRGGRGSTDTQYF.